Below, one TCR beta chain is given with its context. No cognate antigen has been identified for it. Base qualities were left out, and no much larger clone turns up one base away. The data originate from a study of cytomegalovirus exposure and HLA in healthy donors (dated by TCRdb to about 2017). Study-wide context: In an earlier analysis of fewer than 750 of the donors, 276 Gb of sequence data and some 100 million unique TCR beta sequences from about 179 million T cells were reported. An early release covering roughly 600 HLA-typed donors comprised approximately 290 gigabases of sequencing data and around 80 million unique TCR sequences. Of the roughly 400 genotyped donors, approximately 82% fell in the genetic ancestry cluster associated with self-reported Caucasian donors. The study was designed to test whether signatures of past pathogen exposure could be identified by cataloging public T cell receptors. The study used immunosequencing to profile the T cell repertoires of 600 to 850 subjects and linked those repertoires to cytomegalovirus serostatus. In addition to the first cohort of around 670 subjects, a separate validation cohort of about 120 different subjects was used. High-throughput TCR immunosequencing, statistical association of individual TCRs with disease status, and machine learning were combined to predict cytomegalovirus infection status. A later analysis re-analyzed previously published TCR beta repertoires from hundreds of donors and added high-resolution HLA genotyping to study TCR occurrence patterns. Rather than using new phenotypic data, the later analysis identified candidate immune exposures from TCR beta sequences and from how often those sequences occurred across donors. An earlier analysis of fewer than 750 of the donors used high-throughput TCR beta sequencing to judge whether each TCR beta V gene segment behaved as functional or pseudogenic. Donor age, sex, ethnicity and CMV serostatus were compiled together with the repertoire data. In a later genetic analysis, genome-wide SNP genotypes for about 65% of the roughly 700 donors were used, and that subset was treated as a discovery cohort. Every discovery cohort repertoire had been produced on one sequencing platform. HLA typing covered class I and class II loci at four-digit resolution. Typing coverage varied by locus: roughly 629-630 donors for A, B, C, DRB1 and DQB1; under 550 for DQA1; approximately 570 for DPA1; roughly 450 for DPB1. Roughly five DR-DQ haplotypes were handled as single units for association and clustering, since linkage in the cohort was strong. Across about 370 genotyped donors of the cohort, an average of approximately 240,000 unique TCR beta nucleotide sequences per donor were sequenced, and 15% to 20% of those sequences were non-productive.

Paper-wide results and their limitations: In a later analysis, several top co-occurrence clusters were reported to appear linked to parvovirus B19, influenza, CMV and Epstein-Barr virus. In an earlier analysis of some 640 of the donors, most TCR beta V segments were observed in productive rearrangements about 90% or about 30% of the time, broadly matching IMGT annotations. A later analysis found that HLA-associated TCR beta chains were more clonally expanded and had lower generation probabilities than equally common non-associated chains. The sequencing pipeline was judged likely to have produced a cluster of highly shared sequence variants as a technical artifact. Strong co-occurrence of HLA alleles, especially DR and DQ, made assigning TCR associations to individual alleles difficult. The classifier was reported to diagnose cytomegalovirus status with high specificity and sensitivity in both the original cohort and the validation cohort. In a later genetic analysis, a missense DCLRE1C variant was associated with V-gene and J-gene trimming of TCR beta chains, and the association was replicated in an independent cohort. Across donors, most TCR sequences were observed very rarely, whereas some public TCRs were present in many individuals. In vitro tests confirmed that a few of the cytomegalovirus-associated TCR beta chains recognize cytomegalovirus antigens. Sequencing depth was assumed to be roughly uniform across donors in the presence/absence analyses, though that assumption may not hold. According to a later analysis, most CMV-associated TCR beta chains appeared to be HLA-restricted, and the HLA associations seemed to be driven largely by CMV exposure. In a later analysis, TCR association rates were found to vary across HLA loci, with the most associated TCRs seen for DRB1 alleles and the fewest for HLA-C alleles. The authors suggested that the approach could potentially be extended to other disease states and immunological phenotypes. Compared with the approximately 720-donor mean, donors in an Asian-associated ancestry cluster had fewer N-insertions in productive TCRs, according to a later genetic analysis. A further reported finding was that TCR beta sequences accurately predicted the HLA-A and HLA-B alleles for most subjects in the first cohort. Only TCR beta chains were sequenced in this cohort, and the absence of alpha or paired-chain data limited detectable features. Linkage disequilibrium might explain the correlated functional status among segregating V segments, but an unknown experimental factor could not be excluded. The study listed 164 TCR beta chains as associated with cytomegalovirus. A later analysis associated about 16,000 TCR beta sequences with specific HLA alleles at a false discovery rate of 0.05. Because HLA typing was unavailable for some donors at each locus, only the typed subset was used in association tests. Because counts were too low, about 15 rarely observed V segments, including chromosome 9 orphons, were left out of the earlier analysis of 587 of the donors. CMV serostatus was the only immune exposure information available for the cohort.

The method was the immunoSEQ multiplex PCR assay. The multiplex PCR relied on a mix of 60 forward primers for TCR Vbeta segments and 13 reverse primers for TCR Jbeta segments. The CDR3 region of rearranged TCR beta genes was amplified from genomic DNA with a multiplex PCR assay. The Illumina HiSeq System was used to sequence the amplified TCR beta libraries as 87-base-pair reads. The study's own analysis went as follows. Across the 670 or so repertoires, a later analysis counted 80 million or so unique TCR beta chains, about 10 million of which were shared by at least two donors. A nearest-neighbor algorithm error-corrected the raw reads and collapsed the reads into unique sequences, merging closely related sequences to remove PCR and sequencing errors. V, D and J gene segments were assigned by aligning CDR3 sequences to IMGT reference sequences. For a sequence to be retained, at least a six-nucleotide match to both a V gene segment and a J gene segment was required. A rearrangement counted as productive if the CDR3 had no stop codons and remained in frame with V and J, and every other rearrangement counted as non-productive. Following IMGT convention, CDR3 was defined as the stretch from the second conserved V-encoded cysteine up to the conserved J-encoded phenylalanine. Sequences without an unambiguous match to a single V gene segment were excluded from the earlier analysis of several hundred of the donors. In an earlier analysis of approximately 610 of the donors, V segments were called functional above 56.7% productive rearrangements and were called segregating when the between-donor standard deviation exceeded 5%. A statistical classification framework was built for diagnosing cytomegalovirus status from the catalog of TCR beta chain sequences. In a later analysis, V and J genes were assigned by comparing TCR nucleotide sequences against IMGT/GENE-DB human TR gene sequences. In a later analysis, CDR3 sequences and most-parsimonious VDJ recombination scenarios were assigned using the TCRdist pipeline. In a later analysis, each TCR beta chain was defined by its CDR3 amino acid sequence together with its V-gene family, and reads lacking a unique V-gene family were excluded. As a way to deal with suspected cross-contamination and a sequencing artifact, a later analysis dropped 450 to 600 nucleotide sequences that were highly shared and had low generation probability. A later analysis calculated a clonal expansion index for each public chain from normalized within-repertoire ranks of inferred template counts. In a later analysis, generation probabilities were computed using a VDJ recombination model fitted to out-of-frame rearrangements, and the results were checked against IGoR. In a later analysis, hypergeometric tests were used to score TCR-TCR, TCR-HLA and TCR-CMV co-occurrence, with a repertoire-size bias correction applied to TCR pairs. False discovery rates were estimated in a later analysis by permuting HLA or CMV assignments 20 times. A later analysis grouped co-occurring TCRs with DBSCAN, adding TCRdist sequence similarity when clustering within HLA-allele-positive subsets. For co-occurrence clustering, repertoires with fewer than 30,000 or more than 120,000 public chains were excluded, along with five repertoires with anomalous nucleotide sharing. The source is immuneACCESS, and TCRdb retained only in-frame sequences with V and J called. Part of the clones is not carried over; for the studies checked, unresolved V genes explain less than half of this, and the remainder is unexplained. Clone size and V and J calls were adopted from that table, with D and trimming inferred from the DNA. The sample contains over 100,000 clones, less than 90% of them found a single time. Clones ranked in the top ten supply about 1.5% of the sample.

The cohort was made up of 666 healthy bone marrow donors. At the time of sampling, every cohort member was nominally healthy, though immune exposures that went unrecorded were likely present. The donor was CMV seronegative and was included in the group of approximately 350 seronegative cohort members. A peripheral blood sample was provided by each donor, and peripheral blood mononuclear cells were used for TCR beta sequencing. Genomic DNA was extracted from the blood cell samples with the Qiagen DNeasy Blood Extraction Kit. The sequenced material came from PBMCs. The receptor was isolated from a man between 35 and 55 years old in good health and CMV-seronegative.

The CDR3 protein: CASKSHQGTGELFF. The DNA is as follows: TGCGCCAGCAAATCCCATCAGGGCACCGGGGAGCTGTTTTTT. The rearrangement combines TRBV5-1 with TRBJ2-2; perhaps TRBD1 is the D gene, with 5 bases matching. The CDR3 spans 14 residues, from the cysteine through the phenylalanine. Only the CDR3 DNA is retained, 42 bases long and in frame from the first base. The germline V gene gives CDR1 as SGHRS and CDR2 as YFSETQ. V is cut by 6 bases and J by 4 bases, and the space between the germline ends is 13 bases.